Listed here are 30 T cell receptor beta chains from one sample, sequenced in a study of cytomegalovirus exposure and HLA in healthy donors listed by TCRdb under 2017. Library preparation employed the immunoSEQ multiplex PCR assay. For the multiplex PCR, a mixture combining 60 forward primers for TCR Vbeta segments and 13 reverse primers for TCR Jbeta segments was used. This is the immuneACCESS table as TCRdb keeps it, with only in-frame sequences that have V and J called. A part of the clones is gone; compared with another copy, unresolved V genes explain less than half, and the rest is unexplained. The sample yields some 240,000 clones; around 80% were counted once. About 3.8% of the sample belongs to the ten largest clones. The sample was PBMCs. The receptors here all came from a male donor in good health and CMV-seronegative.

CDR3 loop: CATSRDMGRGSYNEQFF. DNA for the CDR3: TGTGCCACCAGCAGAGATATGGGTAGGGGCTCCTACAATGAGCAGTTCTTC. The J gene is TRBJ2-1, the V gene TRBV15, with D perhaps TRBD1 (5 bases). The germline V gene has CDR1 LNHNV and CDR2 YYDKDF (reference sequence). The ends were cut back, 0 bases at V and 0 bases at J, with 12 bases in the middle. The CDR3 spans 17 residues.

V and J are TRBV10-3 and TRBJ2-5, with D perhaps TRBD1 (5 bases). Trimming pared 8 bases from V and 2 bases from J, leaving 15 bases between. This CDR3 has 14 residues. Germline CDR1 and CDR2: ENHRY and SYGVKD. As DNA, the CDR3 is TGTGCCATCTTGGCAGGGCCGATACAAGAGACCCAGTACTTC. This gives the protein CAILAGPIQETQYF.

This rearrangement joins TRBV12-1 to TRBJ1-1. TRBV12-1 is a listed pseudogene. The CDR3 extends over 15 amino acids. The CDR3 coding sequence is TGTGCCAGCAGCTTTGCGTCGGAGAACTTTTTTGAAGCTTTCTTT. Translating gives CASSFASENFFEAFF.

V usage is TRBV5-1 and J usage is TRBJ1-4; tentatively, D is TRBD1 (6 bases). The CDR3 sequence is 12 residues long. Germline lookup yields CDR1 SGHRS and CDR2 YFSETQ. The V end lost 7 bases, the J end lost 8 bases, and 12 bases lay between the germline ends. CDR3 DNA: TGCGCCAGCTCGCAGGGGACGGAAAAACTGTTTTTT. As protein: CASSQGTEKLFF.

This chain connects TRBV2 to TRBJ2-1, with 10 bases identical to TRBD2. This CDR3 region has 16 residues. After removal of 2 bases from V and 8 bases from J, the junction contained 9 bases not matched to a gene. The germline gives CDR1 SNHLY, CDR2 FYNNEI. The CDR3 DNA reads as TGTGCCAGCAGTGAAAGGCCTAGCGGGAGTTTAGATGAGCAGTTCTTC. It codes for CASSERPSGSLDEQFF.

This clone was seen a few times. The rearrangement uses TRBV19 and TRBJ1-3, with D unclear. The CDR3 is 15 amino acids. Trimming cost V 3 bases and J 0 bases, with 9 bases left between them. Germline loops: CDR1 LNHDA, CDR2 SQIVND (reference sequence). CDR3 in DNA: TGTGCCAGTAGTATCGCGGTCCTCTCTGGAAACACCATATATTTT. This codes for CASSIAVLSGNTIYF.

The chain joins TRBV2 to TRBJ2-5; D might be TRBD2 (6 bases). The J call is doubtful: the DNA matches TRBJ2-7 better. CDR3 size: 12 residues. Germline V gives CDR1 SNHLY, CDR2 FYNNEI. DNA of the CDR3: TGTGCCAGCATGGTGGGGGGTTACGAGCAGTACTTC. Amino acids: CASMVGGYEQYF.

This clone came up a few times. The rearrangement joins TRBV6-4 to TRBJ2-6; D gene unclear. The V end lost 2 bases, the J end lost 0 bases, and 8 bases lay between the germline ends. Looked up from germline, CDR1 is MRHNA and CDR2 is SNTAGT. The CDR3 is 16 residues long. CDR3: CASSDGQSSGANVLTF. DNA for the CDR3: TGTGCCAGCAGTGACGGCCAGTCCTCTGGGGCCAACGTCCTGACTTTC.

V and J are TRBV19 and TRBJ2-1; 7 nucleotides match TRBD1. The germline CDR1 and CDR2 sequences are LNHDA and SQIVND (reference sequence). The CDR3 consists of 14 residues. With 3 bases clipped from V and 8 bases from J, the junction kept 7 bases outside the gene matches. The CDR3 spells CASSIATGFDEQFF. In DNA form, the CDR3 reads TGTGCCAGTAGTATTGCGACAGGGTTCGATGAGCAGTTCTTC.

The chain carries TRBV7-2 and TRBJ2-6, with 12 nucleotides matching TRBD2. The trim removed 5 bases at V and 4 bases at J, leaving 6 bases unmatched. The V gene's germline CDR1 is SGHTA and CDR2 FQGNSA. This CDR3 spans 17 amino acids. In DNA form, the CDR3 reads TGTGCCAGCAGCGCACTAGCGGGGGGTTCGGGGGCCAACGTCCTGACTTTC. Protein sequence: CASSALAGGSGANVLTF. Based on the CDR3 plus reference TRBV7-2 and TRBJ2-6, the full variable domain is GAGVSQSPSNKVTEKGKDVELRCDPISGHTALYWYRQSLGQGLEFLIYFQGNSAPDKSGLPSDRFSAERTGGSVSTLTIQRTQQEDSAVYLCASSALAGGSGANVLTFGAGSRLTVL.

The chain combines TRBV19 with TRBJ2-3; tentative D call: TRBD2 (6 bases). V was trimmed by 4 bases and J by 3 bases, leaving 14 bases between them. The CDR3 consists of 15 residues. The germline V gene encodes CDR1 LNHDA and CDR2 SQIVND (reference sequence). The CDR3 sequence: CASSTSGTRTDTQYF. In DNA form, the CDR3 reads TGTGCCAGTAGTACCTCCGGGACTCGGACAGATACGCAGTATTTT.

For this clone: The sample has other DNA sequences that encode this CDR3 too. The chain recombines TRBV6-1 with TRBJ2-7; D ambiguous. The V end lost 3 bases, the J end lost 4 bases, and 4 bases lay between the germline ends. This CDR3 has 11 amino acids. CDR1 and CDR2 (germline): MNHNS, SASEGT. Written as DNA, the CDR3 is TGTGCCAGCAGTGATCTTTACGAGCAGTACTTC. It encodes CASSDLYEQYF.

The rearrangement uses TRBV19 and TRBJ1-1; no definite D call. The ends were cut back, 6 bases at V and 0 bases at J, with 14 bases in the middle. The CDR3 covers 15 residues. The germline CDR1 and CDR2 sequences are LNHDA and SQIVND (reference sequence). The CDR3, as DNA: TGTGCCAGTAGCAGGTCAATGGGCATGAACACTGAAGCTTTCTTT. Translating it yields CASSRSMGMNTEAFF.

This sequence joins TRBV19 and TRBJ1-4; D is perhaps TRBD1 (5 bases). CDR3 size: 13 residues. V was shortened by 7 bases and J by 6 bases, with 12 bases between the two germline ends. Germline V gene data show CDR1 as LNHDA and CDR2 as SQIVND (reference sequence). The CDR3 protein is CASTAGLHEKLFF. The CDR3 coding sequence is TGTGCCAGTACGGCGGGGCTTCATGAAAAACTGTTTTTT.

The chain has TRBV6-1 and TRBJ2-5; 7 bases are shared with TRBD2. The V gene end was trimmed by 2 bases and the J gene end by 5 bases; junction bases not matched to a gene: 14. Germline V gene data show CDR1 as MNHNS and CDR2 as SASEGT. The CDR3 sequence is 17 residues long. CDR3 in amino acids: CASSESGGSPVRETQYF. CDR3 coding DNA: TGTGCCAGCAGTGAAAGTGGCGGGAGCCCGGTTCGCGAGACCCAGTACTTC.

This clone is a singleton in its sample. The chain links TRBV7-3 to TRBJ2-1; 8 positions match TRBD1. CDR3 size: 13 residues. Germline V gives CDR1 SGHTA, CDR2 FQGTGA. V dropped 4 bases and J dropped 7; count of bases not matched to a gene: 3. CDR3 loop: CASSSDRVNEQFF. Here the CDR3 DNA reads TGTGCCAGCAGCTCGGACAGGGTGAATGAGCAGTTCTTC.

The chain employs TRBV6-6 and TRBJ1-3; D is unclear. The CDR3 totals 14 residues. Germline V gives CDR1 MNHNY, CDR2 SVGAGI (reference sequence). Trimming stripped 3 bases from V and 5 bases from J, with 11 bases between. The CDR3 region has the DNA TGTGCCAGCAGTTATACTCCTCCCCGAAACACCATATATTTT. Amino acid sequence: CASSYTPPRNTIYF.

V gene TRBV5-1 combines with J gene TRBJ2-5, with TRBD1 identical over 9 bases. The V and J ends lost 0 bases and 5 bases, in that order; junction bases with no gene match: 2. CDR3 length: 14 amino acids. Germline values: CDR1 SGHRS, CDR2 YFSETQ. CDR3 amino acids: CASSLAGQGETQYF. As DNA, the CDR3 is TGCGCCAGCAGCTTGGCGGGACAGGGTGAGACCCAGTACTTC.

This clone was found once. V usage is TRBV6-5 and J usage is TRBJ2-1; D may be TRBD2 (7 bases). The V end was cut by 6 bases, the J end by 9 bases, with 21 bases between. Germline V gives CDR1 MNHEY, CDR2 SVGAGI. The CDR3 runs 15 residues. CDR3 amino acids: CASSHEGGRAFEQFF. The DNA of the CDR3 is TGTGCCAGCAGCCACGAAGGGGGGAGGGCATTTGAGCAGTTCTTC.

The genes are TRBV27 and TRBJ2-7, with 9 bases fitting TRBD2. The V segment lost 3 bases and the J segment 3 bases; nucleotides outside the gene matches: 12. Germline lookup yields CDR1 MNHEY and CDR2 SMNVEV (reference sequence). This CDR3 contains 17 residues. The CDR3 is CASSLGTSRTRVYEQYF. In DNA form, the CDR3 reads TGTGCCAGCAGTTTGGGGACTAGCAGAACTCGGGTCTACGAGCAGTACTTC.

The chain is built from TRBV27 and TRBJ2-1; D call uncertain. V gave up 2 bases and J gave up 6 bases, with 11 bases separating them. Germline V CDR1 and CDR2: MNHEY, SMNVEV (reference sequence). The CDR3 has 14 residues. The CDR3 here is CASSLVPPGNEQFF. CDR3 DNA: TGTGCCAGCAGTTTAGTGCCACCAGGCAATGAGCAGTTCTTC.

This chain links TRBV27 with TRBJ2-7; D perhaps matches TRBD2 (6 bases). Germline V lookup: CDR1 MNHEY, CDR2 SMNVEV (reference sequence). V was clipped by 8 bases and J by 11 bases, with 22 bases between them. The CDR3 covers 13 residues. The DNA of the CDR3 is TGTGCCAGCTCGGACTACCCTAGGTGGGGTGAGTACTTC. Its protein product is CASSDYPRWGEYF.

This chain joins TRBV6-1 and TRBJ1-5; 7 bases fit TRBD1. This CDR3 contains 15 residues. The trim removed 6 bases at V and 1 base at J, leaving 6 bases unmatched. Looked up from germline, CDR1 is MNHNS and CDR2 is SASEGT. The CDR3 region has the DNA TGTGCCAGCAGGTATACAGGGGACAGCAATCAGCCCCAGCATTTT. It yields the protein CASRYTGDSNQPQHF.

The chain couples TRBV10-2 to TRBJ2-7; D is unclear. The CDR3 runs 15 residues. Trimming took 0 bases from V and 6 from J, leaving 15 bases between them. Germline values: CDR1 WSHSY, CDR2 SAAADI. CDR3 in amino acids: CASSESSIERLEQYF. The CDR3 DNA sequence: TGCGCCAGCAGTGAGTCGTCTATTGAGCGCCTCGAGCAGTACTTC.

Details on this clone: Other DNA sequences in the sample encode the same CDR3. The chain links TRBV12-5 to TRBJ2-5; the match to TRBD2 covers 11 bases. Trimming at V came to 1 base and at J to 2 bases, leaving 6 bases not matched to a gene. CDR3 size: 17 residues. Germline V gene data show CDR1 as LGHNT and CDR2 as FRNRAP. The CDR3 DNA is TGTGCTAGTGGTTTGGGTACGCTAGCGGGGGGTCAAGAGACCCAGTACTTC. It translates to CASGLGTLAGGQETQYF.

The rearrangement joins TRBV6-1 to TRBJ2-2; 12 positions match TRBD2. Unmatched junction bases numbered 17, after V lost 3 bases and J lost 9 bases. Germline values: CDR1 MNHNS, CDR2 SASEGT. This CDR3 region has 19 residues. The CDR3 DNA reads TGTGCCAGCAGTGAGTTTGGACTCCTGGCGACTAGCGGGAGACGGGAGCTGTTTTTT. Its translation: CASSEFGLLATSGRRELFF.

This clone was recorded a few times. The rearrangement joins TRBV7-9 to TRBJ2-2; TRBD2 aligns across 11 bases. Germline-derived CDR1 and CDR2 are SEHNR and FQNEAQ (reference sequence). The CDR3 has 14 amino acids. V shed 8 bases and J 7 bases; nucleotides not matched to a gene: 6. The CDR3 DNA reads as TGTGCCAGCTCCCTAGCGGGAGGCGGCGGGGAGCTGTTTTTT. As protein: CASSLAGGGGELFF.

The CDR3 loop is CASLKSGLSSYNEQFF. The CDR3 region has the DNA TGTGCCAGCCTCAAATCGGGTTTGAGCTCCTACAATGAGCAGTTCTTC. The genes are TRBV2 and TRBJ2-1; D is unclear. V lost 8 bases and J lost 0, with 17 bases in between. The CDR3 has 16 residues. Germline V lookup: CDR1 SNHLY, CDR2 FYNNEI. Combining the CDR3 with reference TRBV2 and TRBJ2-1 gives the whole variable domain EPEVTQTPSHQVTQMGQEVILRCVPISNHLYFYWYRQILGQKVEFLVSFYNNEISEKSEIFDDQFSVERPDGSNFTLKIRSTKLEDSAMYFCASLKSGLSSYNEQFFGPGTRLTVL.

This clone was found a few times. The CDR3 here is CAWALAGGEKLFF. The CDR3 nucleotides are TGTGCCTGGGCACTAGCGGGAGGAGAAAAACTGTTTTTT. The rearrangement joins TRBV30 to TRBJ1-4, with unresolved D. Trimming stripped 5 bases from V and 8 bases from J, with 15 bases between. The germline CDR1 and CDR2 sequences are GTSNPN and SVGIG (reference sequence). The CDR3 totals 13 residues. The full variable domain, rest sourced from reference TRBV30 and TRBJ1-4, is SQTIHQWPATLVQPVGSPLSLECTVEGTSNPNLYWYRQAAGRGLQLLFYSVGIGQISSEVPQNLSASRPQDRQFILSSKKLLLSDSGFYLCAWALAGGEKLFFGSGTQLSVL.

V usage is TRBV7-6 and J usage is TRBJ2-1; a possible D gene is TRBD2 (5 bases). V was shortened by 5 bases and J by 2 bases, with 16 bases between the two germline ends. This CDR3 comprises 16 residues. Germline V gene sequence: CDR1 SGHVS, CDR2 FNYEAQ. CDR3 loop: CASSTLAGSTYNEQFF. The CDR3 bases are TGTGCCAGCAGCACCCTAGCTGGGTCGACCTACAATGAGCAGTTCTTC.